A single sample is the source of the 5 T cell receptor beta chains below, sequenced in a study of radiotherapy plus CTLA-4 blockade in lung cancer (dated by TCRdb to the late 2010s). Library creation used the immunoSEQ multiplex PCR assay. Not all clones reach the TCRdb copy of this immuneACCESS table, which keeps in-frame sequences only. Checked studies attribute under half of the gap to unresolved V genes and leave the rest unexplained. The sample has about 49,000 clones on record, more than 70% of them singletons. The leading ten clones occupy approximately 7.8% of the sample. The sample consisted of peripheral blood, taken from a patient treated with radiotherapy plus ipilimumab. These receptors were taken from a human donor with non-small cell lung cancer whose response to radiotherapy plus ipilimumab could not be evaluated.

The CDR3 sequence: CASSLMAGGDGNEKLFF. The CDR3 nucleotides read TGTGCCAGCTCTCTAATGGCAGGGGGCGACGGGAATGAAAAACTGTTTTTT. This chain joins TRBV18 and TRBJ1-4, with 8 bases that match TRBD1. The CDR3 is made up of 17 amino acids. With V trimmed by 6 bases and J by 5 bases, 14 bases remained unmatched. Germline CDR1 and CDR2: KGHSH and LQKENI.

This chain joins TRBV11-3 and TRBJ2-2, with D perhaps matching TRBD1 (7 bases). Looked up from germline, CDR1 is SGHNT and CDR2 is YENEEA. The CDR3 length is 16 residues. The V and J ends lost 1 base and 4 bases respectively, with 13 bases between them. The chain's CDR3 is CASSLAGQGGTGELFF. CDR3 bases: TGTGCCAGCAGCTTAGCGGGGCAGGGGGGCACCGGGGAGCTGTTTTTT. Filled out from reference TRBV11-3 and TRBJ2-2, the complete variable domain reads EAGVVQSPRYKIIEKKQPVAFWCNPISGHNTLYWYLQNLGQGPELLIRYENEEAVDDSQLPKDRFSAERLKGVDSTLKIQPAELGDSAVYLCASSLAGQGGTGELFFGEGSRLTVL.

The chain couples TRBV28 to TRBJ2-1; TRBD2 aligns across 12 bases. CDR1 and CDR2 (germline): MDHEN, SYDVKM. V shed 4 bases and J 7 bases; nucleotides not matched to a gene: 8. The CDR3 extends over 16 amino acids. The CDR3 nucleotides are TGTGCCAGCAGTTCGCTAGCGGGAGGGCAAGAGAATGAGCAGTTCTTC. Its translation is CASSSLAGGQENEQFF.

The chain has TRBV7-8 and TRBJ1-1, with 8 bases identical to TRBD1. V lost 1 base, J lost 2 bases, and 9 bases stayed unmatched. Germline CDR1 SGHVS, CDR2 FQNEAQ. The CDR3 sequence is 17 residues long. The CDR3 DNA sequence: TGTGCCAGCAGCTTAGGATACAGGGGGGCGGCAAACACTGAAGCTTTCTTT. It codes for CASSLGYRGAANTEAFF.

This clone was detected once. The chain carries TRBV4-1 and TRBJ2-3; weak D call: TRBD2 (7 bases). V gave up 4 bases and J gave up 4 bases, with 15 bases separating them. The CDR3 is made up of 15 amino acids. Looked up from germline, CDR1 is MGHRA and CDR2 is YSYEKL. The CDR3 loop is CASSRGGAAADTQYF. The CDR3 DNA follows: TGCGCCAGCAGCCGAGGGGGGGCTGCAGCAGATACGCAGTATTTT.